This TCR beta chain emerged from a study of early T cells in non-severe SARS-CoV-2 infection. Unique molecular identifiers were affixed to single, distinct cDNA molecules. Each CDR3 protein is one row after TCRdb ran MiXCR on the 5' RACE reads. The table includes tens of thousands of distinct CDR3 sequences, around 6% detected once. Germline CDR1 is SGHVS and CDR2 is FQNEAQ. The CDR3 covers 15 residues. The V gene lost 6 bases and the J gene lost 0 bases, with 12 bases spanning the gap. Study-level points and caveats: Missing private and CD4 specificities, VDJdb matching favored anti-spike CD8 responses.

This clonotype showed up many times. Antigen specificity is unknown. J is TRBJ2-1 and V is TRBV7-8, with a weak D call TRBD1 (5 bases). The TCR sequence derives from an adult who was a healthcare worker with PCR-confirmed SARS-CoV-2 infection or an uninfected control (not recorded which). Sample: whole blood, taken at baseline. The CDR3 DNA reads as TGTGCCAGCAGTCCTTCTGACAGCTCCTACAATGAGCAGTTCTTC. It codes for CASSPSDSSYNEQFF.